Here is one T cell receptor (beta chain) with its context. As yet, its antigen is unknown. This CDR3 comprises 15 residues. The V end lost 1 base, the J end lost 6 bases, and 12 bases lay between the germline ends. CDR1 is MNHNS and CDR2 is SASEGT in the germline V gene. Sequenced by immunoSEQ multiplex PCR; TCRdb stores in-frame clones only, minus some. The sample lists some 2.1 million clones, over 85% occurring once. Terminally differentiated effector memory CD45RA+ cells were left out of the naive CD8 fraction, which was CD45RO-negative and positively selected for CCR7. This sample is part of a study of shared clonotypes between healthy human individuals. Study results and limitations: What naive subsets generally showed was a larger estimated richness than memory subsets showed.

The sequence was obtained from a man aged 18 to 29 in good health. The sequencing sample was made of naive CD8+ T cells sorted from blood. The rearrangement links TRBV6-1 to TRBJ2-2; possible D gene TRBD1, 6 bases. CDR3 residues: CASSEVRGVAGELFF. In DNA form, the CDR3 reads TGTGCCAGCAGTGAAGTCAGGGGTGTCGCCGGGGAGCTGTTTTTT.